Each of the 9 T cell receptor beta chains below was sequenced from the same sample in a study of CXCR3-negative and CXCR3-positive naive CD8 T cells. These receptors' antigens are unknown. The authors prepared UMI-labeled TRB cDNA libraries by 5' RACE. TCRdb derives one entry per CDR3 protein from the 5' RACE reads, leaving out DNA. Its table records about 6,000 distinct CDR3 sequences. Overall study findings and caveats: When CXCR3-positive naive cells were set against CXCR3-negative naive cells, the former had more hydrophobic TRB CDR3s.

The material sequenced was naive CXCR3+ CD8+ T cells from blood. The subset is: CD45RO-CCR7+CD27+CD95- naive CD8+ T cells expressing CXCR3 (TNR3+). These receptor sequences come from a human donor in good health. Some clones in this sample may be carry-over from other donors' samples.

This chain uses TRBV4-3 with TRBJ2-7; TCRdb selects TRBD1, and the lack of DNA leaves this call unchecked. Germline V CDR1 and CDR2: LGHNA, YSLEER. This CDR3 has 18 residues. CDR3 residues: CASSQDLGGSFSSYEQYF.

The chain employs TRBV25-1 and TRBJ2-3; TCRdb's D call of TRBD1 is untestable without DNA. This CDR3 has 17 residues. Germline V gene sequence: CDR1 MGHDK, CDR2 SYGVNS. The CDR3 is CASSVFRGAIATDTQYF.

This clonotype is identified as medium-sized from frequency. The chain combines TRBV5-6 with TRBJ2-5; the D call of TRBD1 rests on TCRdb alone, since no DNA is present to check it. Per germline, CDR1 SGHDT and CDR2 YYEEEE. CDR3 size: 14 residues. The CDR3 here is CASSLVGTGETQYF.

The V call is TRBV28, the J call TRBJ2-7; without DNA, the TCRdb call of TRBD1 cannot be checked. CDR3 length: 14 amino acids. Germline CDR1 and CDR2: MDHEN and SYDVKM. The CDR3 loop is CASSSGTGLNEQYF. The full variable domain, rest sourced from reference TRBV28 and TRBJ2-7, is DVKVTQSSRYLVKRTGEKVFLECVQDMDHENMFWYRQDPGLGLRLIYFSYDVKMKEKGDIPEGYSVSREKKERFSLILESASTNQTSMYLCASSSGTGLNEQYFGPGTRLTVT.

By frequency, this clonotype is medium-sized. The rearrangement joins TRBV29-1 to TRBJ2-2; TCRdb gives TRBD1 as the D gene, but with no DNA this cannot be confirmed. The CDR3 is made up of 13 amino acids. Germline V gene data show CDR1 as SQVTM and CDR2 as ANQGSEA. The CDR3 loop is CSVRQGDTGELFF.

The chain employs TRBV28 and TRBJ2-7; TCRdb's D gene call, TRBD1, goes unchecked for lack of DNA. The germline gives CDR1 MDHEN, CDR2 SYDVKM. This CDR3 spans 16 amino acids. CDR3 sequence reads: CASSPYGTGGAYGQYF.

By frequency, this clonotype is medium-sized. The V and J genes are TRBV5-1 and TRBJ1-1; TCRdb gives TRBD1 as the D gene, but with no DNA this cannot be confirmed. The CDR3 runs to 15 residues. Germline V gene lookup returns CDR1 SGHRS and CDR2 YFSETQ. CDR3 region: CASSATGGINTEAFF.

This clonotype shows up as medium-sized by frequency. The rearrangement uses TRBV5-1 and TRBJ2-2; TCRdb outputs TRBD1, but without DNA this stays unchecked. Germline V lookup: CDR1 SGHRS, CDR2 YFSETQ. The CDR3 spans 20 residues. The CDR3 loop reads CASSLAKITGQRTNTGELFF.

CDR3 sequence: CAWFSVNTEAFF. J is TRBJ1-1 and V is TRBV30. Germline CDR1 is GTSNPN and CDR2 is SVGIG (reference sequence). The CDR3 covers 12 residues.